The 20 T cell receptor beta chains below were found in one sample sequenced in a study of siplizumab effects on memory and regulatory T cells (dated by TCRdb to between 2017 and 2020). Library construction relied on the immunoSEQ multiplex PCR assay. The table comes from immuneACCESS by way of TCRdb, which keeps in-frame sequences with V and J called. Part of the clones is missing from these tables; in studies checked, under half for an unresolved V gene and the rest for unknown reasons. This sample gives around 99,000 clones in total; about 90% of them show up just once. The ten largest clonotypes hold under 0.75% of the sample. Sequenced sample: Tregs sorted from blood. The receptor source for this set is a human donor in good health.

The V and J genes are TRBV15 and TRBJ2-2; a possible D gene is TRBD1 (5 bases). The CDR3 extends over 19 amino acids. The germline V gene encodes CDR1 LNHNV and CDR2 YYDKDF (reference sequence). Trimming left V 1 base short and J 3 bases short, with 21 bases between. CDR3 sequence reads: CATSRGARGRVGDTGELFF. The CDR3 DNA reads as TGTGCCACCAGCAGAGGGGCAAGGGGCCGGGTAGGGGACACCGGGGAGCTGTTTTTT.

In this sample, this clone turned up once. This chain links TRBV5-6 with TRBJ2-6; D call uncertain. The germline gives CDR1 SGHDT, CDR2 YYEEEE. Trimming shortened V by 1 base and J by 0 bases, and 17 bases separated the two germline ends. This CDR3 is 19 amino acids long. Here the CDR3 DNA reads TGTGCCAGCAGCTTGTCTCCCAGTCTCATTTCCTCTGGGGCCAACGTCCTGACTTTC. Its protein product is CASSLSPSLISSGANVLTF.

The V call is TRBV5-1, the J call TRBJ2-7, with 9 nucleotides matching TRBD2. The CDR3 loop spans 16 amino acids. Germline lookup yields CDR1 SGHRS and CDR2 YFSETQ. V trimming: 4 bases; J trimming: 3 bases; junction bases outside the gene matches: 11. The CDR3 nucleotides read TGCGCCAGCAGCCGGGTCCCTAGCGGGGACCTCTACGAGCAGTACTTC. Its translation is CASSRVPSGDLYEQYF.

V and J are TRBV7-9 and TRBJ1-4; D is ambiguous. CDR1 and CDR2 from the germline V gene are SEHNR and FQNEAQ (reference sequence). The V gene lost 5 bases and the J gene lost 8 bases, with 18 bases spanning the gap. The CDR3 extends over 15 amino acids. The CDR3 DNA follows: TGTGCCAGCAGCCTTTACATGAGCCCGGAGGAAAAACTGTTTTTT. It specifies CASSLYMSPEEKLFF. The full variable domain, in which reference TRBV7-9 and TRBJ1-4 provide the parts outside the CDR3, is DTGVSQNPRHKITKRGQNVTFRCDPISEHNRLYWYRQTLGQGPEFLTYFQNEAQLEKSRLLSDRFSAERPKGSFSTLEIQRTEQGDSAMYLCASSLYMSPEEKLFFGSGTQLSVL.

V gene TRBV7-9 combines with J gene TRBJ2-2; D gene unclear. V gave up 3 bases and J gave up 4 bases, with 3 bases separating them. Germline lookup yields CDR1 SEHNR and CDR2 FQNEAQ (reference sequence). The CDR3 consists of 12 residues. The CDR3 DNA is TGTGCCAGCAGCTTGGGCACCGGGGAGCTGTTTTTT. Translated: CASSLGTGELFF.

V usage is TRBV6-6 and J usage is TRBJ2-7; 7 nucleotides match TRBD1. Germline V gene data show CDR1 as MNHNY and CDR2 as SVGAGI (reference sequence). Trimming took 3 bases from V and 3 from J; bases not matched to a gene: 8. This CDR3 spans 15 amino acids. The CDR3 sequence: CASSYAGTAIYEQYF. Written as DNA, the CDR3 is TGTGCCAGCAGTTATGCCGGGACAGCGATCTACGAGCAGTACTTC.

This chain connects TRBV27 to TRBJ1-5; no clear D. V was shortened by 1 base and J by 9 bases, with 10 bases between the two germline ends. Per germline, CDR1 MNHEY and CDR2 SMNVEV (reference sequence). CDR3 length: 13 residues. The CDR3 loop reads CASSLYGNGPQHF. CDR3 in DNA: TGTGCCAGCAGTTTATATGGGAATGGGCCCCAGCATTTT.

This chain links TRBV2 with TRBJ1-4; TRBD1 might be the D (5 bases). Trimming left V 3 bases short and J 5 bases short, with 13 bases between. The CDR3 sequence is 15 residues long. Germline values: CDR1 SNHLY, CDR2 FYNNEI. CDR3 bases: TGTGCCAGCAGTGATAGGGGAGGAGAGAATGAAAAACTGTTTTTT. Translated: CASSDRGGENEKLFF.

The chain recombines TRBV6-6 with TRBJ1-3; 10 positions match TRBD1. This CDR3 is built from 14 residues. Germline V lookup: CDR1 MNHNY, CDR2 SVGAGI (reference sequence). J was trimmed by 10 bases and V by 3 bases; bases with no gene match: 6. The CDR3 DNA reads TGTGCCAGCAGTTATAGGGGACAGGGGATAACCATATATTTT. Translated, it gives CASSYRGQGITIYF.

The V call is TRBV10-3, the J call TRBJ1-5, with 10 bases that match TRBD1. V shed 6 bases, J shed 9 bases, and the junction held 8 bases outside the gene matches. CDR3 size: 14 residues. Per the germline V gene, CDR1 is ENHRY and CDR2 is SYGVKD. The CDR3 DNA sequence: TGTGCCATCAGCGGGTTGGGACAGGGGAGGCCCCAGCATTTT. Its translation is CAISGLGQGRPQHF.

The chain employs TRBV30 and TRBJ1-2; D is perhaps TRBD1 (5 bases). Looked up from germline, CDR1 is GTSNPN and CDR2 is SVGIG (reference sequence). V was clipped by 1 base and J by 7 bases, with 13 bases between them. The CDR3 loop spans 13 amino acids. CDR3 in DNA: TGTGCCTGGAGTGCGCTCACGGGGGGTGGCTACACCTTC. The encoded protein is CAWSALTGGGYTF.

This sequence joins TRBV2 and TRBJ2-1; 8 bases align to TRBD2. V lost 6 bases, J lost 14 bases, and 6 bases stayed unmatched. This CDR3 comprises 11 residues. The V gene's germline CDR1 is SNHLY and CDR2 FYNNEI. The CDR3 here is CASRLAEKKFF. The CDR3 DNA sequence: TGTGCCAGCAGACTAGCGGAGAAAAAGTTCTTC.

The gene calls are TRBV9 and TRBJ1-1, with D tentatively TRBD1 (5 bases). Trimming took off 3 bases at V and 0 bases at J, with 12 bases between the two ends. This CDR3 has 15 amino acids. Germline V lookup: CDR1 SGDLS, CDR2 YYNGEE. CDR3 region: CASSARQSLNTEAFF. Written as DNA, the CDR3 is TGTGCCAGCAGCGCCAGACAGTCCTTGAACACTGAAGCTTTCTTT.

This sequence joins TRBV5-1 and TRBJ1-2, with 7 bases identical to TRBD1. Germline lookup yields CDR1 SGHRS and CDR2 YFSETQ. The CDR3 is 13 residues long. V was clipped by 0 bases and J by 7 bases; unmatched bases: 3. The CDR3: CASSLEGGAGYTF. The DNA for the CDR3 is TGCGCCAGCAGCTTGGAAGGGGGCGCTGGCTACACCTTC.

The chain links TRBV14 to TRBJ1-6; TRBD1 might be the D (6 bases). The CDR3 runs 13 residues. In germline, CDR1 is SGHDN, CDR2 FVKESK. V was shortened by 2 bases and J by 10 bases, with 9 bases between the two germline ends. The CDR3 spells CASSQTRGSPLHF. The CDR3 bases are TGTGCCAGCAGCCAAACAAGGGGGTCACCCCTCCACTTT.

The chain employs TRBV10-3 and TRBJ2-2, with TRBD1 identical over 8 bases. The germline CDR1 and CDR2 sequences are ENHRY and SYGVKD. Germline trimming cut 6 bases from V and 0 bases from J; bases unmatched to any gene: 3. The CDR3 extends over 15 amino acids. Written as DNA, the CDR3 is TGTGCCATCAGAAAACAGGGGGCGAACACCGGGGAGCTGTTTTTT. Translating gives CAIRKQGANTGELFF.

The gene calls are TRBV6-9 and TRBJ2-7; tentative D call: TRBD2 (5 bases). The ends were cut back, 2 bases at V and 5 bases at J, with 19 bases in the middle. CDR3 length equals 16 residues. Germline lookup yields CDR1 MNHGY and CDR2 SVAAGI. CDR3 region: CASSYHLRAGIHEQYF. Here the CDR3 DNA reads TGTGCCAGCAGTTATCACCTCCGGGCGGGTATCCACGAGCAGTACTTC.

The rearrangement uses TRBV6-5 and TRBJ2-2, with 9 positions matching TRBD2. The CDR3 sequence is 15 residues long. With 6 bases clipped from V and 8 bases from J, the junction kept 10 bases outside the gene matches. The germline gives CDR1 MNHEY, CDR2 SVGAGI. CDR3 protein: CASSPTLLAGGELFF. The CDR3 region has the DNA TGTGCCAGCAGCCCTACATTACTAGCGGGTGGGGAGCTGTTTTTT.

V and J are TRBV7-9 and TRBJ2-3, with 9 bases that match TRBD1. CDR3 size: 14 residues. The germline CDR1 and CDR2 sequences are SEHNR and FQNEAQ (reference sequence). With V trimmed by 4 bases and J by 5 bases, 4 bases remained unmatched. For the CDR3, the DNA is TGTGCCAGCAGCTGGGACAGGGTTAAAGATACGCAGTATTTT. It specifies CASSWDRVKDTQYF.

This chain joins TRBV19 and TRBJ2-1; D is undetermined. With 1 base removed from V and 9 bases from J, the gap between germline ends came to 10 bases. The V gene's germline CDR1 is LNHDA and CDR2 SQIVND (reference sequence). The CDR3 runs to 13 residues. The chain's CDR3 is CASSIVAVGEQFF. In nucleotides, the CDR3 is TGTGCCAGTAGTATAGTGGCGGTTGGTGAGCAGTTCTTC.